This record covers a single T cell receptor (beta chain). Its specificity is not known. This sample was taken from a study of regulatory T cells in long-lasting Graves disease. Study-wide context: Patients with persistent Graves' disease had over 5 years of antithyroid drugs and persistent TSH receptor antibodies. Study findings and constraints: Peripheral blood was the sole material, not thyroid tissue. Graves' patients with persistent disease showed TCR diversity lower than patients newly diagnosed. Limited sample numbers may have lowered accuracy.

Combining iRepertoire HTBI primers with Arm-PCR of CDR3 regions, the authors built TCR beta libraries. MiXCR, run by TCRdb on the multiplex PCR reads, gives a single entry per CDR3 protein. The sample includes roughly 400,000 distinct CDR3 sequences, roughly a fifth of them seen just once. V dropped 1 base and J dropped 9 bases, with 10 bases sitting between them. The CDR3 loop spans 13 amino acids. The time point was: persistent/refractory GD, antithyroid drugs over 5 years with positive TRAb. Extracted PBMC RNA gave rise to the TCR library. The chain carries TRBV12-3 or TRBV12-4 and TRBJ2-1; no reliable D call. The input for sequencing was peripheral blood mononuclear cells (PBMCs), taken when the disease was refractory, from a patient treated with antithyroid drugs. The receptor's source is a female donor with Graves disease. The CDR3 protein is CASSLVSVGEQFF. The CDR3, as DNA: TGTGCCAGCAGTTTAGTTAGTGTCGGTGAGCAGTTCTTC.